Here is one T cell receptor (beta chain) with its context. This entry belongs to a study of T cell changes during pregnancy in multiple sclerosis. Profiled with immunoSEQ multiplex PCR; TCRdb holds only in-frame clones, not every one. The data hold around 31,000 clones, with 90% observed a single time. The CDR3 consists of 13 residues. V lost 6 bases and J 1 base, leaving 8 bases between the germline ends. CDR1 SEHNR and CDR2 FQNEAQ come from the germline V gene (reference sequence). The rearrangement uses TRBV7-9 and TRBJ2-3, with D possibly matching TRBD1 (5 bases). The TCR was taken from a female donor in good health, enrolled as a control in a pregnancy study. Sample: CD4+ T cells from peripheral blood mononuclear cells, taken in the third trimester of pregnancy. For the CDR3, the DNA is TGTGCCAGCAGACAACAGGGCACAGATACGCAGTATTTT. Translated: CASRQQGTDTQYF. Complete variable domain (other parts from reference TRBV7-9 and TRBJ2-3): DTGVSQNPRHKITKRGQNVTFRCDPISEHNRLYWYRQTLGQGPEFLTYFQNEAQLEKSRLLSDRFSAERPKGSFSTLEIQRTEQGDSAMYLCASRQQGTDTQYFGPGTRLTVL.